This passage covers 31 T cell receptor beta chains from one sample sequenced in a study of T-cell reconstitution after alpha-beta-depleted transplantation in children. A library of TCRbeta sequences, prepared with unique molecular identifiers, was generated. A single record per CDR3 protein comes from TCRdb applying MiXCR to the PCR reads. The sample holds about 540,000 distinct CDR3 sequences; approximately 30% are singletons and the top ten take under 45%. Sequencing used PBMCs, obtained before TCRalphabeta/CD19-depleted stem cell transplant. Receptor source: a boy under two years old with Wiskott-Aldrich syndrome, due to receive a stem cell transplant.

This chain uses TRBV6-1 with TRBJ2-7; TRBD2 matches 11 bases. The CDR3 has 19 residues. The germline CDR1 and CDR2 sequences are MNHNS and SASEGT. J lost 5 bases, V lost 2 bases, and 17 bases had no gene match. The CDR3 reads CASSERYIAGGPKIHEQYF. The CDR3 coding sequence is TGTGCCAGCAGTGAAAGGTACATAGCGGGAGGGCCGAAAATTCACGAGCAGTACTTC.

This clonotype was counted a few times. This rearrangement joins TRBV19 to TRBJ2-1, with D possibly TRBD1 on 7 matching bases. CDR3 length equals 17 residues. Germline CDR1 and CDR2: LNHDA and SQIVND (reference sequence). The ends were cut back, 3 bases at V and 7 bases at J, with 22 bases in the middle. The CDR3: CASSIPLLAPGGNEQFF. The CDR3 bases are TGTGCCAGTAGTATTCCCCTACTTGCGCCAGGGGGGAATGAGCAGTTCTTC.

Regarding this clonotype: Its ends do not fully match the called genes, so a read error is possible. The chain uses TRBV2 and TRBJ1-2; D is uncertain. CDR3 length: 14 amino acids. CDR1 is SNHLY and CDR2 is FYNNEI in the germline V gene. CDR3 loop: CASSYVGTNYGYPF. In nucleotides, the CDR3 is TGTGCCAGCAGCTACGTTGGAACCAACTATGGCTACCCCTTC.

This chain connects TRBV28 to TRBJ2-5; no firm D call. V was clipped by 6 bases and J by 0 bases, with 11 bases between them. This CDR3 region has 14 residues. Germline V lookup: CDR1 MDHEN, CDR2 SYDVKM. The CDR3 coding sequence is TGTGCCAGCAGCACAGACTGCTACCAAGAGACCCAGTACTTC. Translated: CASSTDCYQETQYF.

Only a few counts were recorded for this clonotype. V gene TRBV6-6 combines with J gene TRBJ2-5; unclear D gene. The CDR3 consists of 11 residues. The V and J ends lost 10 bases and 5 bases respectively, with 11 bases between them. Germline CDR1 and CDR2: MNHNY and SVGAGI (reference sequence). CDR3 sequence reads: CATYRGETQYF. Written as DNA, the CDR3 is TGTGCCACATACCGTGGGGAGACCCAGTACTTC.

This rearrangement joins TRBV5-1 to TRBJ2-3, with D possibly matching TRBD2 (5 bases). CDR3 length: 14 residues. With 0 bases removed from V and 8 bases from J, the gap between germline ends came to 13 bases. Germline lookup yields CDR1 SGHRS and CDR2 YFSETQ. The DNA of the CDR3 is TGCGCCAGCAGCTTGGATTCTAGCTTGGCTACGCAGTATTTT. Translation gives CASSLDSSLATQYF.

The rearrangement uses TRBV7-9 and TRBJ2-1; D is perhaps TRBD2 (5 bases). The CDR3 totals 15 residues. The V gene lost 2 bases and the J gene lost 5 bases, with 13 bases spanning the gap. Per the germline V gene, CDR1 is SEHNR and CDR2 is FQNEAQ (reference sequence). The CDR3 sequence: CASSLYVGVNNEQFF. The CDR3 DNA is TGTGCCAGCAGCTTATACGTGGGAGTAAACAATGAGCAGTTCTTC.

The V and J genes are TRBV20-1 and TRBJ2-1; D remains ambiguous. This CDR3 is 14 amino acids long. With 0 bases removed from V and 8 bases from J, the gap between germline ends came to 14 bases. Per the germline V gene, CDR1 is DFQATT and CDR2 is SNEGSKA (reference sequence). DNA of the CDR3: TGCAGTGCTAGAGATCTTGTTAGCCTCCATGAGCAGTTCTTC. Protein sequence: CSARDLVSLHEQFF.

The V gene is TRBV6-2 or TRBV6-3, the J gene TRBJ2-2; 11 bases are a match to TRBD2. Per the germline V gene, CDR1 is MNHEY and CDR2 is SVGEGT. The CDR3 is 14 amino acids. V lost 6 bases, J lost 6 bases, and 3 bases stayed unmatched. The chain's CDR3 is CASRGTSGSGELFF. The CDR3 DNA reads TGTGCCAGCAGGGGGACTAGCGGCTCCGGGGAGCTGTTTTTT.

Concerning this clonotype itself: Since a much larger clone is just one base distant, this may be a read error. J is TRBJ2-1 and V is TRBV12-3 or TRBV12-4; D perhaps matches TRBD2 (6 bases). The CDR3 consists of 13 residues. This CDR3 is CASSVAEYTEQFF. The CDR3 DNA follows: TGTGCCAGCAGTGTAGCGGAATACACTGAGCAGTTCTTC.

This clonotype occurred a few times. The J gene is TRBJ2-7, the V gene TRBV29-1; 12 bases are shared with TRBD2. V dropped 7 bases and J dropped 3; count of bases not matched to a gene: 4. Germline CDR1 SQVTM, CDR2 ANQGSEA. CDR3 length: 13 amino acids. In DNA, the CDR3 is TGCAGCGCCGAGGGACTAGCGGGCTACGAGCAGTACTTC. It specifies CSAEGLAGYEQYF.

This clonotype was seen a few times. The chain is built from TRBV11-2 and TRBJ2-4, with 7 bases lining up with TRBD1. CDR1 and CDR2 (germline): SGHAT, FQNNGV. The V gene end was trimmed by 5 bases and the J gene end by 6 bases; junction bases not matched to a gene: 10. The CDR3 sequence is 15 residues long. The CDR3 coding sequence is TGTGCCAGCAGCAGGACAGGTTTTTCGGCAAACATTCAGTACTTC. Translated, it gives CASSRTGFSANIQYF.

This clonotype was found a few times. CDR3 nucleotide sequence: TGTGCCAGCAGTTCGGGACAGGGGATTTGGAATTCACCCCTCCACTTT. Its translation is CASSSGQGIWNSPLHF. The chain has TRBV12-3 or TRBV12-4 and TRBJ1-6, with 10 bases identical to TRBD1. This CDR3 has 16 amino acids. Unmatched junction bases numbered 7, after V lost 4 bases and J lost 7 bases.

V and J are TRBV11-2 and TRBJ2-5, with D possibly being TRBD2 (7 bases). The CDR3 length is 17 residues. The V gene lost 5 bases and the J gene lost 0 bases, with 19 bases spanning the gap. Germline values: CDR1 SGHAT, CDR2 FQNNGV. In nucleotides, the CDR3 is TGTGCCAGCAGCCTCCGGGGGGCTAGCGTGAACCAAGAGACCCAGTACTTC. Protein sequence: CASSLRGASVNQETQYF.

This clonotype was observed a handful of times. The rearrangement joins TRBV12-3 or TRBV12-4 to TRBJ2-2, with D unclear. The CDR3 runs 13 residues. Between the trimmed V and J ends, which lost 6 bases and 6 bases, there was a span of 11 bases. CDR3 coding DNA: TGTGCCAGCAGCCCGACTGATTCCGGGGAGCTGTTTTTT. Its protein product is CASSPTDSGELFF.

J is TRBJ1-3 and V is TRBV29-1; weak D call: TRBD1 (5 bases). Trimming pared 1 base from V and 2 bases from J, leaving 9 bases between. In germline, CDR1 is SQVTM, CDR2 ANQGSEA. This CDR3 is built from 14 residues. In DNA, the CDR3 is TGCAGCGTTGAAGCAGGGTTTACTGGAAACACCATATATTTT. Protein sequence: CSVEAGFTGNTIYF. Based on the CDR3 plus reference TRBV29-1 and TRBJ1-3, the full variable domain is SAVISQKPSRDICQRGTSLTIQCQVDSQVTMMFWYRQQPGQSLTLIATANQGSEATYESGFVIDKFPISRPNLTFSTLTVSNMSPEDSSIYLCSVEAGFTGNTIYFGEGSWLTVV.

This chain uses TRBV20-1 with TRBJ2-1; 8 bases align to TRBD2. The CDR3 has 14 residues. The trim removed 1 base at V and 7 bases at J, leaving 6 bases unmatched. Per the germline V gene, CDR1 is DFQATT and CDR2 is SNEGSKA (reference sequence). The CDR3 DNA reads TGCAGTGCTAGAGTACCGGGAGGGCCTAATGAGCAGTTCTTC. The encoded protein is CSARVPGGPNEQFF.

In this sample, this clonotype turned up a few times. The gene calls are TRBV29-1 and TRBJ1-2; D remains unclear. The CDR3 loop spans 14 amino acids. Germline CDR1 SQVTM, CDR2 ANQGSEA. V was clipped by 3 bases and J by 0 bases, with 11 bases between them. CDR3 coding DNA: TGCAGCGTTGATAGATCGAAAGCTAACTATGGCTACACCTTC. Amino acid sequence: CSVDRSKANYGYTF.

This clonotype was detected only a few times. V usage is TRBV27 and J usage is TRBJ2-1, with TRBD2 matching 11 bases. Germline V lookup: CDR1 MNHEY, CDR2 SMNVEV (reference sequence). V shed 5 bases and J 5 bases; nucleotides not matched to a gene: 14. The CDR3 length is 18 residues. CDR3 sequence: CASSIIAFASGRNNEQFF. DNA for the CDR3: TGTGCCAGCAGTATTATCGCCTTCGCTAGCGGGAGGAACAATGAGCAGTTCTTC.

The CDR3 region has the DNA TGCAGTGCTAGGGGGACTAGCGGGAGCACATCTGGGGCCAACGTCCTGACTTTC. As protein: CSARGTSGSTSGANVLTF. This sequence joins TRBV20-1 and TRBJ2-6; TRBD2 agrees at 14 bases. V lost 3 bases and J lost 1; bases outside the gene matches: 5. The CDR3 is 18 residues long. The germline V gene encodes CDR1 DFQATT and CDR2 SNEGSKA (reference sequence).

This clonotype has a handful of counts. This sequence joins TRBV7-6 and TRBJ2-3; unclear D gene. V was clipped by 0 bases and J by 4 bases, with 8 bases between them. CDR1 is SGHVS and CDR2 is FNYEAQ in the germline V gene. This CDR3 spans 14 amino acids. The CDR3 sequence: CASSLAVVSDTQYF. The CDR3 DNA is TGTGCCAGCAGCTTAGCGGTGGTTTCAGATACGCAGTATTTT.

V and J are TRBV5-1 and TRBJ2-7; D may be TRBD2 (6 bases). From germline, CDR1 is SGHRS and CDR2 YFSETQ. The CDR3 runs 13 residues. V dropped 7 bases and J dropped 1 base, with 12 bases sitting between them. CDR3 loop: CASGREASYEQYF. The CDR3 DNA is TGCGCCAGCGGAAGGGAGGCTTCCTACGAGCAGTACTTC. Looking up the rest from reference TRBV5-1 and TRBJ2-7 gives the full variable domain: KAGVTQTPRYLIKTRGQQVTLSCSPISGHRSVSWYQQTPGQGLQFLFEYFSETQRNKGNFPGRFSGRQFSNSRSEMNVSTLELGDSALYLCASGREASYEQYFGPGTRLTVT.

V is TRBV11-2 and J is TRBJ2-2; unclear D gene. Germline values: CDR1 SGHAT, CDR2 FQNNGV. The germline V and J ends were trimmed by 1 base and 3 bases, with 3 bases remaining between them. CDR3 length equals 13 residues. The CDR3 here is CASSLVYTGELFF. The CDR3 coding sequence is TGTGCCAGCAGCTTAGTCTACACCGGGGAGCTGTTTTTT.

This clonotype was seen just once. The V call is TRBV6-1, the J call TRBJ1-5, with 9 bases that match TRBD1. The CDR3 has 15 residues. Germline V gene data show CDR1 as MNHNS and CDR2 as SASEGT. The junction had 8 bases not matched to a gene; V was cut back by 6 bases and J by 5 bases. CDR3: CASRKDRGSDQPQHF. CDR3 nucleotides: TGTGCCAGCAGAAAGGACAGGGGTTCCGATCAGCCCCAGCATTTT.

This clonotype was seen a few times. The chain couples TRBV10-3 to TRBJ2-1; D uncertain. The CDR3 is 15 amino acids. Looked up from germline, CDR1 is ENHRY and CDR2 is SYGVKD. The V gene lost 0 bases and the J gene lost 1 base, with 7 bases spanning the gap. Written as DNA, the CDR3 is TGTGCCATCAGTGAGTCAACTGAATCCTACAATGAGCAGTTCTTC. Its protein product is CAISESTESYNEQFF.

V usage is TRBV28 and J usage is TRBJ2-5, with a tentative D call TRBD1 (6 bases). Trimming removed 7 bases at V and 0 bases at J, with 12 bases between. The CDR3 runs to 14 residues. The V gene's germline CDR1 is MDHEN and CDR2 SYDVKM. CDR3 protein: CASKKGGDQETQYF. CDR3 DNA: TGTGCCAGCAAAAAAGGGGGAGACCAAGAGACCCAGTACTTC.

This clonotype was counted between two and nine times. The chain is built from TRBV12-3 or TRBV12-4 and TRBJ2-5; 11 bases fit TRBD2. Trimming cost V 1 base and J 3 bases; bases outside gene matches: 4. The CDR3 length is 16 residues. The DNA of the CDR3 is TGTGCCAGCAGTTTAGAACTAGCGGGAGTTAAAGAGACCCAGTACTTC. Translated, it gives CASSLELAGVKETQYF.

The CDR3 DNA reads TGTGCCAGCAGTTACTCGTCGTTTAGCGGGAGGGCTGGTGAGCAGTTCTTC. It translates to CASSYSSFSGRAGEQFF. V gene TRBV6-5 combines with J gene TRBJ2-1, with TRBD2 identical over 11 bases. The V and J ends lost 0 bases and 9 bases, in that order; junction bases with no gene match: 10. The V gene's germline CDR1 is MNHEY and CDR2 SVGAGI. The CDR3 spans 17 residues.

CDR3: CASALISGANVLTF. The CDR3 DNA is TGTGCCAGCGCACTTATCTCTGGGGCCAACGTCCTGACTTTC. V gene TRBV28 combines with J gene TRBJ2-6, with D unclear. This CDR3 spans 14 amino acids. Germline values: CDR1 MDHEN, CDR2 SYDVKM. V was clipped by 8 bases and J by 0 bases, with 8 bases between them.

The rearrangement uses TRBV12-5 and TRBJ2-6; 8 bases line up with TRBD1. Trimming removed 6 bases from V and 4 bases from J; junction bases left unmatched: 8. CDR3 length equals 16 residues. Germline V gene lookup returns CDR1 LGHNT and CDR2 FRNRAP. The CDR3 loop is CASGWTGKAGANVLTF. DNA for the CDR3: TGTGCTAGTGGGTGGACAGGGAAGGCGGGGGCCAACGTCCTGACTTTC.

This clonotype was counted between two and nine times. This chain connects TRBV29-1 to TRBJ2-1; 11 bases align to TRBD2. This CDR3 spans 15 amino acids. With 3 bases clipped from V and 6 bases from J, the junction kept 7 bases outside the gene matches. The germline V gene has CDR1 SQVTM and CDR2 ANQGSEA. The CDR3 sequence: CSVDTSGRTFNEQFF. For the CDR3, the DNA is TGCAGCGTTGATACTAGCGGGAGAACCTTCAATGAGCAGTTCTTC.